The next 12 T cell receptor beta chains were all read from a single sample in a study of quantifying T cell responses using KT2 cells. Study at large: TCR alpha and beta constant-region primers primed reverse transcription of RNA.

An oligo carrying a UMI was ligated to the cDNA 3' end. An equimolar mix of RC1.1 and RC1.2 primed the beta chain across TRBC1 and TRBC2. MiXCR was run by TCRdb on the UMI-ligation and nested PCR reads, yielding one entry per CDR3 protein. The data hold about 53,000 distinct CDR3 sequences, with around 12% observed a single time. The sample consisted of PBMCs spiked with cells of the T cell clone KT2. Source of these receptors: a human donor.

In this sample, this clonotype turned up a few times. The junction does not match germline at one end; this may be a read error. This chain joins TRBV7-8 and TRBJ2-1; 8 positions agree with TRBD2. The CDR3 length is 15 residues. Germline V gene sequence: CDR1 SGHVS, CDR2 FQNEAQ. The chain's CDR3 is CASSLAGSSYNEQFF. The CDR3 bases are TGTGCCAGCAGCCTAGCGGGCAGCTCCTACAATGAGCAGTTCTTC.

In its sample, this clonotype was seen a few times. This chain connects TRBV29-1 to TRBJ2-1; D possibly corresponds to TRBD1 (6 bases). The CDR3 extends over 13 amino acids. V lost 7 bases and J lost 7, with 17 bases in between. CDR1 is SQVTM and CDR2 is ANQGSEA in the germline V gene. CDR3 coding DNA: TGCAGCGGGGGACAAACGGCAGGAAATGAGCAGTTCTTC. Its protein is CSGGQTAGNEQFF.

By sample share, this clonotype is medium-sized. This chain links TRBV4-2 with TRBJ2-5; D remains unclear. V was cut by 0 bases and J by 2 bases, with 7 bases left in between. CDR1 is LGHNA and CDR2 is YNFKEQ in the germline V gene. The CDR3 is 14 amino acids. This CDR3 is CASSQERAQETQYF. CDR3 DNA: TGTGCCAGCAGCCAAGAGCGCGCGCAAGAGACCCAGTACTTC.

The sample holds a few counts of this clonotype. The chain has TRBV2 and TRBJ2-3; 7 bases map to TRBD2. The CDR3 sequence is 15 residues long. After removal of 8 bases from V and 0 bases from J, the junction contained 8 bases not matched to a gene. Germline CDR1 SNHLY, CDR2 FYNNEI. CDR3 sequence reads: CASPEDSGSTDTQYF. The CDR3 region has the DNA TGTGCCAGCCCTGAGGATAGCGGGAGCACAGATACGCAGTATTTT.

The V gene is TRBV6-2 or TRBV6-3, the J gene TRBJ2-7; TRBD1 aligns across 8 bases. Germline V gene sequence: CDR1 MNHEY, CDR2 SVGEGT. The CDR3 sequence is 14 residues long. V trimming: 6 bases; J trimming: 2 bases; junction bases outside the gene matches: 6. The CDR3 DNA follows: TGTGCCAGCAGACTCTGGACAGGGACCTACGAGCAGTACTTC. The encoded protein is CASRLWTGTYEQYF.

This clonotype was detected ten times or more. CDR3: CASSILPGPVLNEQFF. CDR3 DNA: TGTGCCAGCAGTATCCTCCCGGGTCCCGTCCTCAATGAGCAGTTCTTC. The chain carries TRBV27 and TRBJ2-1; D is unclear. With 5 bases removed from V and 6 bases from J, the gap between germline ends came to 20 bases. Looked up from germline, CDR1 is MNHEY and CDR2 is SMNVEV (reference sequence). The CDR3 contains 16 residues.

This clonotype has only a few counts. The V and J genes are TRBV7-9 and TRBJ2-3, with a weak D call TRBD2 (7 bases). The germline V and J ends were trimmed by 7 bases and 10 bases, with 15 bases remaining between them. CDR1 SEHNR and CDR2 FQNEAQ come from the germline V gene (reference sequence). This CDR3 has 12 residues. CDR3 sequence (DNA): TGTGCCAGCACCCTAGGGGGGGGGCCGCAGTATTTT. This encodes CASTLGGGPQYF.

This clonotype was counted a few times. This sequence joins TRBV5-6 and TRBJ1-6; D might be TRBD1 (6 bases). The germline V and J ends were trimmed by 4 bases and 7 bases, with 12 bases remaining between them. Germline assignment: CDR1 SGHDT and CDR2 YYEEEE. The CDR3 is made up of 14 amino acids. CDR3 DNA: TGTGCCAGCAGCCCCGGGACAAGAAATTCACCCCTCCACTTT. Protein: CASSPGTRNSPLHF.

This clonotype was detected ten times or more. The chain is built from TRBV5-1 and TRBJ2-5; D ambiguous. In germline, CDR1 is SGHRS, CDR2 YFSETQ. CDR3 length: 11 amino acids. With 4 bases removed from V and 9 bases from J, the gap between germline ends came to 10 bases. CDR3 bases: TGCGCCAGCAGCCTGGGTTGGGCCCAGTACTTC. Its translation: CASSLGWAQYF. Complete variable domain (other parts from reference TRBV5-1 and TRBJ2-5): KAGVTQTPRYLIKTRGQQVTLSCSPISGHRSVSWYQQTPGQGLQFLFEYFSETQRNKGNFPGRFSGRQFSNSRSEMNVSTLELGDSALYLCASSLGWAQYFGPGTRLLVL.

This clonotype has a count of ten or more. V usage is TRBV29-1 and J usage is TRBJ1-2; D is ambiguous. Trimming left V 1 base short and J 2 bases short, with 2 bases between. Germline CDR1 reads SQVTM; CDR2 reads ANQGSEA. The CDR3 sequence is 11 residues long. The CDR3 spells CSVEVNYGYTF. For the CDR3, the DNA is TGCAGCGTTGAAGTAAACTATGGCTACACCTTC.

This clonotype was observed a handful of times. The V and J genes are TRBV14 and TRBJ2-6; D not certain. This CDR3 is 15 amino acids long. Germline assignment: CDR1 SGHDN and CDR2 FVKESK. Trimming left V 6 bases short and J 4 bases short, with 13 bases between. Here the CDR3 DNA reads TGTGCCAGCAGTCTTAGGGATCCAGGGGCCAACGTCCTGACTTTC. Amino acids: CASSLRDPGANVLTF.

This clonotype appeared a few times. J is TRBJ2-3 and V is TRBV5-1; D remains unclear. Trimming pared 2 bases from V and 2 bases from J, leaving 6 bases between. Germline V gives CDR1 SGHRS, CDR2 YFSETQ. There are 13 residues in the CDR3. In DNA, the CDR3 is TGCGCCAGCAGCTTTAGGGTCACAGATACGCAGTATTTT. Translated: CASSFRVTDTQYF.